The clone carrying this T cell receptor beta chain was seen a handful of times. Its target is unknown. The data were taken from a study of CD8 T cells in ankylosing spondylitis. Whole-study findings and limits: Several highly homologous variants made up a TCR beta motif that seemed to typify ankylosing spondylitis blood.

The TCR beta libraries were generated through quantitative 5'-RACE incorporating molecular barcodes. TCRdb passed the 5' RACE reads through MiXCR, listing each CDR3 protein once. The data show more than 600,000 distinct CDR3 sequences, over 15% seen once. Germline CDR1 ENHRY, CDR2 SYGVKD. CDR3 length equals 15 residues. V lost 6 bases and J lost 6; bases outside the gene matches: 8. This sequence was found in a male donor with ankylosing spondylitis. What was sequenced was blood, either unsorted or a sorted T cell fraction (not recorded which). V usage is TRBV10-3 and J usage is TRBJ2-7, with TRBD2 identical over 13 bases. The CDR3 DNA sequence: TGTGCCATCAGCGGGGGACTAGCGGGACTCTCCGAGCAGTACTTC. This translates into CAISGGLAGLSEQYF.